The 11 T cell receptor beta chains below come from one sample, sequenced in a study of T cell repertoires in cytomegalovirus infection. TCRdb re-called the reads through MiXCR, storing one row per CDR3 protein. The table has 350,000 to 450,000 distinct CDR3 sequences, 15% to 20% seen once. The sample was PBMCs. Receptor source: a human donor in good health (CMV status not recorded). Some clones in this sample may be carry-over from other donors' samples.

This clonotype was seen a few times. The chain recombines TRBV7-8 with TRBJ1-5; D unresolved. The V end was cut by 4 bases, the J end by 7 bases, with 14 bases between. CDR3 length: 14 residues. In germline, CDR1 is SGHVS, CDR2 FQNEAQ. CDR3 sequence (DNA): TGTGCCAGCAGCTCCCGAGGGCATGAGCAGCCCCAGCATTTT. Protein: CASSSRGHEQPQHF.

This clonotype was counted only a few times. This rearrangement joins TRBV7-2 to TRBJ2-1; 10 nucleotides agree with TRBD2. The V gene end was trimmed by 5 bases and the J gene end by 4 bases; junction bases not matched to a gene: 8. There are 16 residues in the CDR3. Germline CDR1 reads SGHTA; CDR2 reads FQGNSA. The CDR3 DNA reads as TGTGCCAGCAGCCCAAAGGCTAGCGGGGGTTACAATGAGCAGTTCTTC. It codes for CASSPKASGGYNEQFF.

V usage is TRBV6-6 and J usage is TRBJ1-1; no clear D. V lost 2 bases and J 0 bases, leaving 7 bases between the germline ends. CDR1 and CDR2 (germline): MNHNY, SVGAGI (reference sequence). The CDR3 spans 14 residues. CDR3 region: CASSYPELNTEAFF. CDR3 bases: TGTGCCAGCAGTTACCCAGAACTGAACACTGAAGCTTTCTTT.

This clonotype was seen more than once but under ten times. The rearrangement uses TRBV2 and TRBJ2-7; D is ambiguous. V lost 3 bases to trimming and J lost 8 bases, with 14 bases between them. CDR1 is SNHLY and CDR2 is FYNNEI in the germline V gene. The CDR3 runs 13 residues. For the CDR3, the DNA is TGTGCCAGCAGTGAGGCCCGGGCTGAACAGCAGTACTTC. Amino acids: CASSEARAEQQYF.

This clonotype was counted many times. V and J are TRBV7-2 and TRBJ2-6; D uncertain. There are 15 residues in the CDR3. Looked up from germline, CDR1 is SGHTA and CDR2 is FQGNSA. V was shortened by 0 bases and J by 1 base, with 4 bases between the two germline ends. The CDR3 sequence: CASSLAGSGANVLTF. CDR3 nucleotide sequence: TGTGCCAGCAGCTTAGCGGGTTCTGGGGCCAACGTCCTGACTTTC.

This chain uses TRBV5-4 with TRBJ1-6, with a weak D call TRBD1 (5 bases). Germline V gene sequence: CDR1 SGHNT, CDR2 YYREEE (reference sequence). This CDR3 contains 16 residues. With 5 bases removed from V and 7 bases from J, the gap between germline ends came to 19 bases. CDR3 in amino acids: CASSFFLDSANSPLHF. The CDR3 bases are TGTGCCAGCAGTTTTTTCCTCGACAGTGCCAATTCACCCCTCCACTTT. The full variable domain, in which reference TRBV5-4 and TRBJ1-6 provide the parts outside the CDR3, is ETGVTQSPTHLIKTRGQQVTLRCSSQSGHNTVSWYQQALGQGPQFIFQYYREEENGRGNFPPRFSGLQFPNYSSELNVNALELDDSALYLCASSFFLDSANSPLHFGNGTRLTVT.

This clonotype has just a few counts. This rearrangement joins TRBV12-3 or TRBV12-4 to TRBJ2-1, with D possibly TRBD1 on 5 matching bases. This CDR3 comprises 11 residues. The germline V and J ends were trimmed by 5 bases and 11 bases, with 10 bases remaining between them. The CDR3 region is CASSRRQKQFF. The CDR3 DNA follows: TGTGCCAGCAGTCGTCGACAGAAGCAGTTCTTC.

This clonotype was seen more than once but under ten times. The chain carries TRBV7-6 and TRBJ2-1; no firm D call. The CDR3 runs 15 residues. V lost 1 base to trimming and J lost 5 bases, with 12 bases between them. Germline CDR1 SGHVS, CDR2 FNYEAQ. CDR3 protein: CASSLGAVYHNEQFF. CDR3 DNA: TGTGCCAGCAGCTTAGGGGCCGTGTACCACAATGAGCAGTTCTTC.

Ten or more counts support this clonotype. This chain joins TRBV7-9 and TRBJ2-3; possible D gene TRBD1, 6 bases. The V and J ends lost 3 bases and 10 bases respectively, with 20 bases between them. The CDR3 is made up of 15 amino acids. Germline values: CDR1 SEHNR, CDR2 FQNEAQ (reference sequence). The CDR3 region is CASSLLGADQIPQYF. DNA for the CDR3: TGTGCCAGCAGCTTGCTGGGGGCCGATCAGATACCGCAGTATTTT. Together with reference TRBV7-9 and TRBJ2-3, the CDR3 gives the full variable domain: DTGVSQNPRHKITKRGQNVTFRCDPISEHNRLYWYRQTLGQGPEFLTYFQNEAQLEKSRLLSDRFSAERPKGSFSTLEIQRTEQGDSAMYLCASSLLGADQIPQYFGPGTRLTVL.

At least ten counts were recorded for this clonotype. This sequence joins TRBV7-9 and TRBJ2-4; tentatively, D is TRBD2 (6 bases). V lost 0 bases, J lost 0 bases, and 9 bases lay in between. CDR1 is SEHNR, CDR2 FQNEAQ, per germline (reference sequence). This CDR3 comprises 16 residues. The CDR3 bases are TGTGCCAGCAGCTTAGCAGGAGGGCTAGCCAAAAACATTCAGTACTTC. Amino acids: CASSLAGGLAKNIQYF.

This clonotype was seen only a few times. The rearrangement joins TRBV6-6 to TRBJ1-5; a possible D gene is TRBD1 (5 bases). Germline CDR1 and CDR2: MNHNY and SVGAGI (reference sequence). This CDR3 comprises 16 residues. V gave up 10 bases and J gave up 5 bases, with 24 bases separating them. CDR3 nucleotide sequence: TGTGCCACAACCCCGATGGGGGGGGTTGAGGATCAGCCCCAGCATTTT. Its protein is CATTPMGGVEDQPQHF.